This entry lists 9 T cell receptor beta chains sequenced from one sample in a study of T cells in Graves' hyperthyroidism and ophthalmopathy. TCR beta CDR3 region amplification was performed from RNA transcripts. HTBI primers were the set used in a first-round RT-PCR of the TCR CDR3. MiXCR, applied by TCRdb to the multiplex PCR reads, yields one record per CDR3 protein. The repertoire holds approximately 430,000 distinct CDR3 sequences, approximately 15% seen once, with about 12% in the top ten. Sequencing was carried out using blood. The receptors were sampled from a man aged 18 to 29 with Graves' ophthalmopathy.

The genes are TRBV11-2 and TRBJ2-1; D is unclear. This CDR3 comprises 14 residues. Trimming removed 5 bases at V and 2 bases at J, with 10 bases between. Germline values: CDR1 SGHAT, CDR2 FQNNGV. The CDR3 coding sequence is TGTGCCAGCAGCGCCTCGGGCCCCTACAATGAGCAGTTCTTC. As protein: CASSASGPYNEQFF.

In its sample, this clonotype was seen many times. The chain joins TRBV30 to TRBJ1-1, with D uncertain. Trimming removed 0 bases at V and 6 bases at J, with 23 bases between. The CDR3 extends over 17 amino acids. The germline CDR1 and CDR2 sequences are GTSNPN and SVGIG (reference sequence). The CDR3 protein is CAWSVPRGSKDGAEAFF. For the CDR3, the DNA is TGTGCCTGGAGTGTCCCGAGAGGGTCGAAGGACGGGGCTGAAGCTTTCTTT.

This clonotype came up many times. This chain links TRBV6-1 with TRBJ2-7, with TRBD1 identical over 12 bases. Trimming cost V 6 bases and J 4 bases; bases outside gene matches: 7. This CDR3 spans 15 amino acids. Germline loops: CDR1 MNHNS, CDR2 SASEGT. The CDR3 loop is CASRTGTGGLYEQYF. The CDR3 DNA reads TGTGCCAGCAGGACCGGGACAGGGGGCTTATACGAGCAGTACTTC.

The chain uses TRBV7-9 and TRBJ1-2; TRBD1 might be the D (5 bases). The CDR3 contains 14 residues. The germline V gene has CDR1 SEHNR and CDR2 FQNEAQ (reference sequence). Trimming shortened V by 5 bases and J by 2 bases, and 12 bases separated the two germline ends. The CDR3 reads CASSPPGDNYGYTF. The CDR3 nucleotides read TGTGCCAGCAGCCCCCCGGGGGACAACTATGGCTACACCTTC.

CDR3 coding DNA: TGCGCCAGCAGCTCTGTTACCCCGACTAGCGGGGGTGCGAACACCGGGGAGCTGTTTTTT. It translates to CASSSVTPTSGGANTGELFF. This chain uses TRBV5-1 with TRBJ2-2; 12 bases match TRBD2. Germline CDR1 reads SGHRS; CDR2 reads YFSETQ. This CDR3 has 20 residues. Trimming took 3 bases from V and 0 from J; bases not matched to a gene: 12. Variable domain in full (rest from reference TRBV5-1 and TRBJ2-2): KAGVTQTPRYLIKTRGQQVTLSCSPISGHRSVSWYQQTPGQGLQFLFEYFSETQRNKGNFPGRFSGRQFSNSRSEMNVSTLELGDSALYLCASSSVTPTSGGANTGELFFGEGSRLTVL.

This clonotype was observed at least ten times. The rearrangement joins TRBV5-4 to TRBJ1-1; D unresolved. Germline CDR1 is SGHNT and CDR2 is YYREEE (reference sequence). The CDR3 contains 13 residues. Trimming took 1 base from V and 6 from J, leaving 10 bases between them. CDR3 residues: CASSLREVSEAFF. CDR3 nucleotide sequence: TGTGCCAGCAGCTTGAGGGAGGTTTCTGAAGCTTTCTTT.

This clonotype has ten or more counts. The chain is built from TRBV20-1 and TRBJ2-1, with 12 bases lining up with TRBD2. CDR1 is DFQATT and CDR2 is SNEGSKA in the germline V gene (reference sequence). Trimming took 7 bases from V and 7 from J; bases not matched to a gene: 14. The CDR3 has 16 amino acids. CDR3 region: CSEGQASGRAPNEQFF. CDR3 nucleotide sequence: TGCAGTGAAGGACAGGCTAGCGGGAGGGCCCCAAATGAGCAGTTCTTC.

In its sample, this clonotype was seen many times. The V call is TRBV6-1, the J call TRBJ2-1, with TRBD2 matching 10 bases. This CDR3 region has 14 residues. The V segment lost 0 bases and the J segment 8 bases; nucleotides outside the gene matches: 1. From germline, CDR1 is MNHNS and CDR2 SASEGT. The CDR3: CASSEAGTSDEQFF. The CDR3 DNA reads TGTGCCAGCAGTGAAGCGGGGACTAGCGATGAGCAGTTCTTC.

This clonotype was counted ten times or more. The CDR3 bases are TGTGCCAGCAGTTACTCGCCGATCCTGAACACTGAAGCTTTCTTT. Its protein is CASSYSPILNTEAFF. The rearrangement uses TRBV6-5 and TRBJ1-1; D is ambiguous. This CDR3 region has 15 residues. The ends were cut back, 0 bases at V and 0 bases at J, with 8 bases in the middle. CDR1 is MNHEY and CDR2 is SVGAGI in the germline V gene.